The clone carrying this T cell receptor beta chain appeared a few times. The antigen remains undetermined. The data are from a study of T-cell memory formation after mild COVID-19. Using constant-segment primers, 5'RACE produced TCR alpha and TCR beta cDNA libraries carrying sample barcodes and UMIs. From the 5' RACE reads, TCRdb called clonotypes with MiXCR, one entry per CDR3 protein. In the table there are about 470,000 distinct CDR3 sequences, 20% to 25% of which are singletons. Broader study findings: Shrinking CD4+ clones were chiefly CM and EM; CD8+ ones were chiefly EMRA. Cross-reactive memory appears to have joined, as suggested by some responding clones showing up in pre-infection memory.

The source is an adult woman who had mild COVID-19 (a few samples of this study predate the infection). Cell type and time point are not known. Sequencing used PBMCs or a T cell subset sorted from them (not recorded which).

Here the CDR3 DNA reads TGTGCCAGCAGCCCCAGCGGGAGGGTCTACGAGCAGTACTTC. This sequence encodes CASSPSGRVYEQYF. This chain connects TRBV13 to TRBJ2-7; 10 bases are a match to TRBD2. With 5 bases clipped from V and 3 bases from J, the junction kept 4 bases outside the gene matches. The CDR3 length is 14 residues. The germline gives CDR1 PRHDT, CDR2 FYEKMQ (reference sequence).